These T cell receptor beta chains were read from a single sample in a study of human T cells and chemical hapten exposure. TCRdb reanalysed the RACE reads using MiXCR and keeps one entry per CDR3 protein. The profile shows 300,000 to 400,000 distinct CDR3 sequences, 4.5% to 5.5% of them singletons. The specimen comprised whole blood, sampled in connection with sensitization to the hapten diphenylcyclopropenone (DPC). The receptors here all came from a woman between 50 and 59 years old with alopecia areata. Some clones in this sample may be carry-over from other donors' samples. Each CDR3 is given without its conserved first and last residue. The order of the fields is V gene, J gene, clone size, CDR3 protein. Some rows mark clone size as missing; the rest say once, few, many or name a class of expanded clone.

V: TRBV12-3/TRBV12-4; J: TRBJ2-2; size: many; CDR3: ASSPLTGELF
V: TRBV5-6; J: TRBJ1-4; size: few; CDR3: ASTESYGQGGEKLF
V: TRBV19; J: TRBJ2-3; size: few; CDR3: ASSDRGTDTQY
V: TRBV3-1; J: TRBJ2-3; size: many; CDR3: ASTTRGLADTQY
V: TRBV6-4; J: TRBJ2-2; size: many; CDR3: ASSDSVGSTGELF
V: TRBV6-5; J: TRBJ2-1; size: few; CDR3: ASSSTGQVLYNEQF
V: TRBV7-9; J: TRBJ1-1; size: few; CDR3: ASSLAGTRNLRNTEAF
V: TRBV20-1; J: TRBJ2-3; size: .; CDR3: SASASGSGTDTQY
V: TRBV20-1; J: TRBJ2-3; size: .; CDR3: SPQGGIGNTQY
V: TRBV7-2; J: TRBJ2-3; size: many; CDR3: ASSRMVDTQY
V: TRBV12-3/TRBV12-4; J: TRBJ1-2; size: .; CDR3: ATSLGQGSGYT
V: TRBV5-4; J: TRBJ2-3; size: .; CDR3: ASSWDHRTDTQY
V: TRBV4-3; J: TRBJ2-3; size: once; CDR3: ASGQLLRNTDTQY
V: TRBV10-2; J: TRBJ2-5; size: many; CDR3: ASNEWGGGQETQY
V: TRBV11-2; J: TRBJ2-3; size: .; CDR3: ASSKRAGVTDTQY
V: TRBV3-1; J: TRBJ2-5; size: few; CDR3: ASSQIWGGLETQY
V: TRBV7-3; J: TRBJ2-5; size: many; CDR3: ASSWTGGSLETQY
V: TRBV3-1; J: TRBJ1-5; size: few; CDR3: ASSQDIGQPQH
V: TRBV6-5; J: TRBJ1-5; size: .; CDR3: ASRKQGASNQPQH
V: TRBV7-8; J: TRBJ2-3; size: once; CDR3: ASSLRDRGADTQY
V: TRBV11-2; J: TRBJ1-1; size: many; CDR3: ASSLGQGAFRTEAF
V: TRBV4-3; J: TRBJ2-7; size: many; CDR3: ASSQGPGQGSYEQY
V: TRBV27; J: TRBJ2-6; size: few; CDR3: ASKPGERSGANVLT
V: TRBV5-1; J: TRBJ1-1; size: many; CDR3: ASSSQGLANTEAF
V: TRBV10-3; J: TRBJ2-7; size: .; CDR3: AISGQGYNEQY
V: TRBV7-9; J: TRBJ1-2; size: few; CDR3: ASSLEGTGGPGYT
V: TRBV14; J: TRBJ2-1; size: many; CDR3: ASSPVTSGGHLGHNEQF
V: TRBV12-3/TRBV12-4; J: TRBJ2-5; size: many; CDR3: ASTLGGGLGETQY
V: TRBV20-1; J: TRBJ2-7; size: many; CDR3: SALRDRAYEQY
V: TRBV30; J: TRBJ1-2; size: many; CDR3: AWSYGTGNYGYT
V: TRBV5-6; J: TRBJ1-1; size: many; CDR3: ASSLDGQLEAF
V: TRBV20-1; J: TRBJ2-3; size: many; CDR3: SARDNGRGRTDTQY
V: TRBV12-3/TRBV12-4; J: TRBJ2-1; size: .; CDR3: ASSYGWGQGYNEQF
V: TRBV20-1; J: TRBJ2-2; size: few; CDR3: SAREVNTGELF
V: TRBV20-1; J: TRBJ2-3; size: .; CDR3: SVISGIGADTQY
V: TRBV6-5; J: TRBJ1-1; size: many; CDR3: ASSIMTAGGLSF
V: TRBV3-1; J: TRBJ2-1; size: few; CDR3: ASSQVSGRGCYNEQF
V: TRBV25-1; J: TRBJ2-5; size: few; CDR3: ASSDSGSETQY
V: TRBV11-2; J: TRBJ1-2; size: many; CDR3: ASVSGAGANYGYT
V: TRBV20-1; J: TRBJ2-3; size: .; CDR3: SARPGTGTDTQY
V: TRBV14; J: TRBJ2-7; size: few; CDR3: ASSQDQAASYEQY